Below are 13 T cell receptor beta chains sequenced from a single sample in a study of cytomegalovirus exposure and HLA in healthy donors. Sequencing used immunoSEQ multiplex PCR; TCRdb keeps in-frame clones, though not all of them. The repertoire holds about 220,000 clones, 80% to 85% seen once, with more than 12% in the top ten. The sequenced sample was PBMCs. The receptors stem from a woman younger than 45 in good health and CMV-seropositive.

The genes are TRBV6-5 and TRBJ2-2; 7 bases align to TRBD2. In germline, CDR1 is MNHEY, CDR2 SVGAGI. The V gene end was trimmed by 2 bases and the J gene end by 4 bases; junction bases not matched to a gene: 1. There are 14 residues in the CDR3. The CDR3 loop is CASSYGGSTGELFF. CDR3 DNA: TGTGCCAGCAGTTACGGCGGGAGCACCGGGGAGCTGTTTTTT.

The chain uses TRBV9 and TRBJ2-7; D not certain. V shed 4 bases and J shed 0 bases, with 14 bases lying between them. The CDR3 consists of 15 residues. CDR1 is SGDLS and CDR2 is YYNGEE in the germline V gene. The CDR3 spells CASSPAPGSSYEQYF. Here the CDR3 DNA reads TGTGCCAGCAGCCCCGCGCCCGGTAGCTCCTACGAGCAGTACTTC.

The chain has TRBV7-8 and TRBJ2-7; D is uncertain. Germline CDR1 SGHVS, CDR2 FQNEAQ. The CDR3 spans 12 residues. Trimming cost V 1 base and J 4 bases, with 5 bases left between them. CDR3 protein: CASSLGAYEQYF. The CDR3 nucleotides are TGTGCCAGCAGCTTAGGGGCGTACGAGCAGTACTTC. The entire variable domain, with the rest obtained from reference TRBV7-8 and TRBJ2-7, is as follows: GAGVSQSPRYKVAKRGQDVALRCDPISGHVSLFWYQQALGQGPEFLTYFQNEAQLDKSGLPSDRFFAERPEGSVSTLKIQRTQQEDSAVYLCASSLGAYEQYFGPGTRLTVT.

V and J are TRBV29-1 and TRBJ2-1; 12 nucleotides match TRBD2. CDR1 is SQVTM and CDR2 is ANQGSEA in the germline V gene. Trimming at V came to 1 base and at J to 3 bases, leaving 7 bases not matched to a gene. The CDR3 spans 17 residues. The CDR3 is CSVEGLAGDPIYNEQFF. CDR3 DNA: TGCAGCGTTGAAGGACTAGCGGGAGACCCGATCTACAATGAGCAGTTCTTC.

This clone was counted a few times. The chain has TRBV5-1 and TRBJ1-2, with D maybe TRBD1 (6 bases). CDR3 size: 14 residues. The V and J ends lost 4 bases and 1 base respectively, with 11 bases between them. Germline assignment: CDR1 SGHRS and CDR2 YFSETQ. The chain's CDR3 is CASSPRDINYGYTF. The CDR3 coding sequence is TGCGCCAGCAGCCCACGGGACATTAACTATGGCTACACCTTC.

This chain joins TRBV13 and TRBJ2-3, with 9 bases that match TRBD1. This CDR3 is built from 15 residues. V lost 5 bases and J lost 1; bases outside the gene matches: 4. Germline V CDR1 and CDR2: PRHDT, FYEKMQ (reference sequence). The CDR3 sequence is CASSARTGGTDTQYF. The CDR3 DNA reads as TGTGCCAGCAGCGCCAGGACAGGGGGCACAGATACGCAGTATTTT.

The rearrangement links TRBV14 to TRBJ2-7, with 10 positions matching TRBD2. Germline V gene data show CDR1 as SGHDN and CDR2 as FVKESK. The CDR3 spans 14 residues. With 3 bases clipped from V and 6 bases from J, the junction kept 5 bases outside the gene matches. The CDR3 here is CASSHSGRSGEQYF. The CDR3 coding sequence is TGTGCCAGCAGCCATAGCGGGAGGTCTGGCGAGCAGTACTTC. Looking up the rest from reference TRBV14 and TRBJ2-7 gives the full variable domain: EAGVTQFPSHSVIEKGQTVTLRCDPISGHDNLYWYRRVMGKEIKFLLHFVKESKQDESGMPNNRFLAERTGGTYSTLKVQPAELEDSGVYFCASSHSGRSGEQYFGPGTRLTVT.

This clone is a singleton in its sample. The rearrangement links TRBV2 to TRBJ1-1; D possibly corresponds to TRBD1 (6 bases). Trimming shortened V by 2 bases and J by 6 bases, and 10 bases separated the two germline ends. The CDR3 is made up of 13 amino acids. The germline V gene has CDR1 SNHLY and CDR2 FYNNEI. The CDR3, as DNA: TGTGCCAGCAGTGAAAACAGGGAGGCTGAAGCTTTCTTT. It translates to CASSENREAEAFF.

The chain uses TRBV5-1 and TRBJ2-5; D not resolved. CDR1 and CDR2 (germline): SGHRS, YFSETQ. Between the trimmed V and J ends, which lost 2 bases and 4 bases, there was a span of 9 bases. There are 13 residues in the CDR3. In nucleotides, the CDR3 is TGCGCCAGCAGCTTCAAGGGTACAGAGACCCAGTACTTC. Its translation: CASSFKGTETQYF. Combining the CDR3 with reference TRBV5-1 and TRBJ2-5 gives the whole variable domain KAGVTQTPRYLIKTRGQQVTLSCSPISGHRSVSWYQQTPGQGLQFLFEYFSETQRNKGNFPGRFSGRQFSNSRSEMNVSTLELGDSALYLCASSFKGTETQYFGPGTRLLVL.

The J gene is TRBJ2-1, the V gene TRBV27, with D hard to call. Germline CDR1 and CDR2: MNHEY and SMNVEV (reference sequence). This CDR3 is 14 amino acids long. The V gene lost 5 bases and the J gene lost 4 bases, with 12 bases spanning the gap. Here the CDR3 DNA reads TGTGCCAGCAGTCGTGAGACTTCTTACAATGAGCAGTTCTTC. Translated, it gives CASSRETSYNEQFF.

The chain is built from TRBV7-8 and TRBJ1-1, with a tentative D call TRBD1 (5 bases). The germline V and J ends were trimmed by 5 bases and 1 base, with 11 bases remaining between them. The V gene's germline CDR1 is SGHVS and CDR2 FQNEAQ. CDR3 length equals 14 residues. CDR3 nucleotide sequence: TGTGCCAGCAGCCTACAGGCGGCGAACACTGAAGCTTTCTTT. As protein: CASSLQAANTEAFF.

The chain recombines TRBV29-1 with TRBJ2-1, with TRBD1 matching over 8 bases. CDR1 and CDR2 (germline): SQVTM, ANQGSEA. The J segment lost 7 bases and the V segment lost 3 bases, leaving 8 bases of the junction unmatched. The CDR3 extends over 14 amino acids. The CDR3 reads CSVDDRGKWNEQFF. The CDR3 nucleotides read TGCAGCGTTGATGACAGGGGAAAGTGGAATGAGCAGTTCTTC.

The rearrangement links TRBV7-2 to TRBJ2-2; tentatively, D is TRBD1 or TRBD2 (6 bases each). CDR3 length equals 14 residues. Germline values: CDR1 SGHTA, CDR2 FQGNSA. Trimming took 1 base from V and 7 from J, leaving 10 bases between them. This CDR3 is CASSLVGGLGELFF. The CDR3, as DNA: TGTGCCAGCAGCTTAGTAGGGGGACTCGGGGAGCTGTTTTTT. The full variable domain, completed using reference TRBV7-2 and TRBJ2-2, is GAGVSQSPSNKVTEKGKDVELRCDPISGHTALYWYRQSLGQGLEFLIYFQGNSAPDKSGLPSDRFSAERTGGSVSTLTIQRTQQEDSAVYLCASSLVGGLGELFFGEGSRLTVL.